The sequence of this T cell receptor beta chain was determined in a study of T cell repertoires in cytomegalovirus infection. Germline CDR1 reads SGDLS; CDR2 reads YYNGEE. The V and J ends lost 2 bases and 0 bases, in that order; junction bases with no gene match: 3. The CDR3 covers 15 residues. TCRdb re-called the reads through MiXCR, storing one row per CDR3 protein. The sample lists around 310,000 distinct CDR3 sequences, roughly a sixth occurring once. The chain links TRBV9 to TRBJ2-7, with TRBD2 matching over 9 bases. The sequence derives from a human donor in good health (CMV status not recorded). Some clones in this sample may be carry-over from other donors' samples. The sample comprised PBMCs. This CDR3 reads CASSVNSGGSYEQYF. CDR3 bases: TGTGCCAGCAGCGTTAATAGCGGGGGCTCCTACGAGCAGTACTTC.